The rows below give T cell receptor beta chains drawn from one sample of a study of Ad26.COV2.S vaccination and SARS-CoV-2 variants. Assay: immunoSEQ multiplex PCR; the TCRdb copy retains only in-frame clones and omits some. Here the sample spans some 460,000 clones, 70% to 90% being singletons. Specimen: peripheral blood, collected in a trial of Ad26.COV2.S vaccine versus placebo. The source of these receptors is a person between 18 and 65 years old who received the Ad26.COV2.S COVID-19 vaccine or a placebo. Both conserved end residues are part of each CDR3. A D gene is named only where the DNA matches it firmly.

>TRBJ1-6|TRBD1|TRBV9
TGTGCCAGCAGCGTCTCCTATGGGACAGGGATTAGAGGCGATTCACCCCTCCACTTT
CASSVSYGTGIRGDSPLHF
>TRBJ2-7|.|TRBV7-8
TGTGCCAGCAGCTTAGCTCGAACTAGCCGTTTGTACGAGCAGTACTTC
CASSLARTSRLYEQYF
>TRBJ2-7|.|TRBV5-1
TGCGCCAGCAGCTTTGGGGACCTCTCCTACGAGCAGTACTTC
CASSFGDLSYEQYF
>TRBJ2-1|.|TRBV7-9
TGTGCCAGCAGCTTAGTGGCTTTTGAGCAGTTCTTC
CASSLVAFEQFF
>TRBJ2-2|.|TRBV7-2
TGTGCCAGCAGCTTAGGAGTTACGAACACCGGGGAGCTGTTTTTT
CASSLGVTNTGELFF
>TRBJ1-5|.|TRBV5-3
TGTGCCAGAAGCCCGGGGGGTCGTCAGCCCCAGCATTTT
CARSPGGRQPQHF
>TRBJ1-2|.|TRBV2
TGTGCCAGCAAAGTTTCTAACTATGGCTACACCTTC
CASKVSNYGYTF
>TRBJ2-4|.|TRBV7-2
TGTGCCAGCAGCATCCGAGGCGCCCTAGCCAAAAACATTCAGTACTTC
CASSIRGALAKNIQYF
>TRBJ2-1|TRBD2|TRBV19
TGTGCCAGTTTCGGGCCACTGGGCGGGAGGAATGAGCAGTTCTTC
CASFGPLGGRNEQFF
>TRBJ1-6|.|TRBV11-2
TGTGCCAGCAGGACCAACACCGGGGGGCGCTCCTATAATTCACCCCTCCACTTT
CASRTNTGGRSYNSPLHF
>TRBJ1-1|.|TRBV9
TGTGCCAGCAGCGTAGGCCAGGGATACACTGAAGCTTTCTTT
CASSVGQGYTEAFF
>TRBJ1-4|TRBD1|TRBV5-1
TGCGCCAGTAGGCAGGGGGCGGGTAATGAAAAACTGTTTTTT
CASRQGAGNEKLFF
>TRBJ1-4|.|TRBV30
TGTGCCTGGAGTGTACATCAGGGAAGGTCGGCTAATGAAAAACTGTTTTTT
CAWSVHQGRSANEKLFF
>TRBJ2-2|TRBD2|TRBV28
TGTGCCAGCCTTGAGCAGAGGCTAGCGGGATCCGGGGAGCTGTTTTTT
CASLEQRLAGSGELFF
>TRBJ2-2|.|TRBV4-3
TGCGCCAGCAGCCAAGCCGCGAACACCGGGGAGCTGTTTTTT
CASSQAANTGELFF
>TRBJ2-1|TRBD1|TRBV18
TGTGCCAGCTCACAAGGACAGGAATACAATGAGCAGTTCTTC
CASSQGQEYNEQFF
>TRBJ2-1|.|TRBV10-1
TGCGCCAGCAGTGAGAGGGGCTTCAATGAGCAGTTCTTC
CASSERGFNEQFF